This TCR beta chain was captured by sequencing in a study of blood T cell repertoires in COVID-19. Background on the study: There were acute and convalescent COVID-19 samples, and they came from the United States, Italy and Spain.

Using immunoSEQ multiplex PCR, the repertoire was profiled, and TCRdb retains in-frame clones only, with some absent. Of around 200,000 clones in the sample, more than 75% were seen once. This CDR3 comprises 13 residues. Germline values: CDR1 SGHVS, CDR2 FNYEAQ. V was cut by 8 bases and J by 1 base, with 11 bases left in between. This receptor was taken from a man aged 35 to 55 with active or convalescent COVID-19. The source material was peripheral blood. The V and J genes are TRBV7-6 and TRBJ1-1; D gene ambiguous. CDR3 protein: CASGSRENTEAFF. The CDR3 DNA reads as TGTGCCAGCGGCTCGAGGGAGAACACTGAAGCTTTCTTT. Full variable domain (outside the CDR3, taken from reference TRBV7-6 and TRBJ1-1): GAGVSQSPRYKVTKRGQDVALRCDPISGHVSLYWYRQALGQGPEFLTYFNYEAQQDKSGLPNDRFSAERPEGSISTLTIQRTEQRDSAMYRCASGSRENTEAFFGQGTRLTVV.